These T cell receptor beta chains were read from a single sample in a study of CD8 T cells in ankylosing spondylitis. Using its own MiXCR run on the 5' RACE reads, TCRdb lists one record per CDR3 protein. In the table there are fewer than 500,000 distinct CDR3 sequences, 26% of which are singletons. The sample comprised blood, either unsorted or a sorted T cell fraction (not recorded which). The source is a male donor with ankylosing spondylitis. Each CDR3 is given with its conserved first and last residue. Fields, in order: CDR3 protein, CDR3 DNA, J gene, V gene, clone size, D gene. The D gene is left open where the match is weak. The size field is filled for only some rows; it gives once, few, many or a size class.

CDR3: CSARGLAGVYTGELFF
DNA: TGCAGTGCTAGGGGGTTAGCGGGAGTTTACACCGGGGAGCTGTTTTTT
J: TRBJ2-2
V: TRBV20-1
size: -
D: TRBD2

CDR3: CSAVRGGGQETQYF
DNA: TGCAGCGCTGTACGAGGAGGCGGTCAAGAGACCCAGTACTTC
J: TRBJ2-5
V: TRBV29-1
size: -
D: -

CDR3: CASSSKGLSGANVLTF
DNA: TGTGCCAGCAGCTCAAAAGGGCTCTCTGGGGCCAACGTCCTGACTTTC
J: TRBJ2-6
V: TRBV7-8
size: few
D: -

CDR3: CASSLGPGLAGDTQYF
DNA: TGTGCCAGCAGCTTAGGGCCGGGACTAGCGGGCGATACGCAGTATTTT
J: TRBJ2-3
V: TRBV7-2
size: -
D: TRBD2

CDR3: CASDSGHSSYEQYF
DNA: TGTGCCAGCGATTCGGGACACAGCTCCTACGAGCAGTACTTC
J: TRBJ2-7
V: TRBV6-1
size: -
D: -

CDR3: CAWSRNRGDTQYF
DNA: TGTGCCTGGAGTAGGAACAGGGGGGATACGCAGTATTTT
J: TRBJ2-3
V: TRBV30
size: -
D: TRBD1

CDR3: CASSVRGGGQPQHF
DNA: TGTGCCAGCAGTGTTAGAGGGGGAGGTCAGCCCCAGCATTTT
J: TRBJ1-5
V: TRBV2
size: few
D: -

CDR3: CAISDPGYSNQPQHF
DNA: TGTGCCATCAGTGACCCCGGTTATAGCAATCAGCCCCAGCATTTT
J: TRBJ1-5
V: TRBV10-3
size: few
D: -

CDR3: CASSSGTAPSTDTQYF
DNA: TGTGCCAGCAGCTCTGGGACAGCTCCCAGCACAGATACGCAGTATTTT
J: TRBJ2-3
V: TRBV11-3
size: few
D: TRBD1

CDR3: CASSPTAGGGQPQHF
DNA: TGTGCCAGCAGCCCAACAGCCGGGGGAGGCCAGCCCCAGCATTTT
J: TRBJ1-5
V: TRBV3-1
size: -
D: -

CDR3: CSARDPSTGDQPQHF
DNA: TGCAGTGCTAGAGATCCCTCGACGGGTGATCAGCCCCAGCATTTT
J: TRBJ1-5
V: TRBV20-1
size: -
D: -